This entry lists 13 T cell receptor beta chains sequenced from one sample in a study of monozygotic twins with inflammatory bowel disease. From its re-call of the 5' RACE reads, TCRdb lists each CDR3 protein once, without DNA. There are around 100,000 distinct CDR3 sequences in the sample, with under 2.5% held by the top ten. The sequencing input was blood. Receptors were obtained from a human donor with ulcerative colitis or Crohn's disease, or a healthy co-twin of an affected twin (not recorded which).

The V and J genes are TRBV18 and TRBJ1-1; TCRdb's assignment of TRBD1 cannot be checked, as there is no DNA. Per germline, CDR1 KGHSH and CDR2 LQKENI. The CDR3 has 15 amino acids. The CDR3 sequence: CASSSARTANTEAFF.

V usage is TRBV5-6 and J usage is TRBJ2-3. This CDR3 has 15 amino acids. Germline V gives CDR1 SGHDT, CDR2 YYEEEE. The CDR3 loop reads CASSLGLWRRDTQYF. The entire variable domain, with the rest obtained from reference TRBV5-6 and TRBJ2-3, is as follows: DAGVTQSPTHLIKTRGQQVTLRCSPKSGHDTVSWYQQALGQGPQFIFQYYEEEERQRGNFPDRFSGHQFPNYSSELNVNALLLGDSALYLCASSLGLWRRDTQYFGPGTRLTVL.

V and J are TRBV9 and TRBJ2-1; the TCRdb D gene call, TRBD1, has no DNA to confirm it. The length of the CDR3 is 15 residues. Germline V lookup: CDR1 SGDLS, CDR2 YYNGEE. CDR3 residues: CASSADGTAYNEQFF.

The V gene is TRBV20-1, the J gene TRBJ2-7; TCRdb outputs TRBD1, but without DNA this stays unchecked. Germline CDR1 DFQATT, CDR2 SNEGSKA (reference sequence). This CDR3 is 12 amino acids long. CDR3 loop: CSATRQGSPTYF.

The CDR3 loop reads CASSLAGQGESKNIQYF. V usage is TRBV7-9 and J usage is TRBJ2-4; TCRdb returns TRBD1, unconfirmable since there is no DNA. The CDR3 extends over 17 amino acids. Germline V gene sequence: CDR1 SEHNR, CDR2 FQNEAQ (reference sequence).

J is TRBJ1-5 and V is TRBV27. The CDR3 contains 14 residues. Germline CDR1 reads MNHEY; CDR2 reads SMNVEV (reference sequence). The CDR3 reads CASSLSTGRQPQHF.

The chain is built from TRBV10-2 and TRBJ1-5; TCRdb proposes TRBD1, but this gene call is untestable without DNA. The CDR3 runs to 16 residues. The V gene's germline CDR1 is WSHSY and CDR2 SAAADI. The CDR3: CASSLWGQGGNQPQHF.

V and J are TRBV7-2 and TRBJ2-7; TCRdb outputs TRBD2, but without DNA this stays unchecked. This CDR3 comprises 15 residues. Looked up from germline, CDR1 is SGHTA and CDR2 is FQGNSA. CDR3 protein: CASSSSSAVTAEQYF.

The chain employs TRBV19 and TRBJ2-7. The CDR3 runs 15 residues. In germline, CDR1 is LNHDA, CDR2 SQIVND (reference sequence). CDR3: CASSTVEAGSYEQYF.

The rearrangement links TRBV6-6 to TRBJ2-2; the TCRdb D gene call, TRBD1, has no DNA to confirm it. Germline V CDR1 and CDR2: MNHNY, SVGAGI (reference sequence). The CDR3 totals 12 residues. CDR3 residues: CASWRGSGELFF.

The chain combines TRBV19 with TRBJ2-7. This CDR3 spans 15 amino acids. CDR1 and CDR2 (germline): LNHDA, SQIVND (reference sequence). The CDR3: CASSIDYGKTYEQYF. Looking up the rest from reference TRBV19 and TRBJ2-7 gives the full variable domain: DGGITQSPKYLFRKEGQNVTLSCEQNLNHDAMYWYRQDPGQGLRLIYYSQIVNDFQKGDIAEGYSVSREKKESFPLTVTSAQKNPTAFYLCASSIDYGKTYEQYFGPGTRLTVT.

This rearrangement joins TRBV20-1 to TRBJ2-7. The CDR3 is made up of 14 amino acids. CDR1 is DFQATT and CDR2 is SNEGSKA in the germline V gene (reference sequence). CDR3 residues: CSAFNLESSYEQYF.

CDR3 residues: CSGMEGANYGYTF. The chain couples TRBV20-1 to TRBJ1-2. Per germline, CDR1 DFQATT and CDR2 SNEGSKA (reference sequence). The CDR3 runs 13 residues.